Listed below are T cell receptor beta chains from one sample, sequenced in a study of primary melanoma T cells and metastatic recurrence. The data were produced by immunoSEQ multiplex PCR, yet TCRdb's version contains in-frame clones alone and is incomplete. The repertoire table contains roughly 40 clones. Material for sequencing was melanoma tumor tissue. These receptors originate from a human donor with melanoma. CDR3s include the opening cysteine and the closing phenylalanine or tryptophan. A D gene is named only where the DNA matches it firmly. Clone size is stated in some rows and not others, as once, few, many or a class when expanded.

j_call,v_call,clone_size,d_call,cdr3_aa,cdr3_nt
TRBJ2-3,TRBV12-5,once,TRBD1,CASGQGPNTDTQYF,TGTGCCAGCGGACAGGGACCTAACACAGATACGCAGTATTTT
TRBJ1-2,TRBV28,-,-,CASSLPRDIYGYTF,TGTGCCAGCAGTTTACCCAGGGATATCTATGGCTACACCTTC
TRBJ2-7,TRBV30,-,-,CAWSVRSHRGDRVFSYEQYF,TGTGCCTGGAGTGTACGAAGTCATAGGGGGGATAGGGTATTCTCCTACGAGCAGTACTTC
TRBJ1-3,TRBV11-3,-,-,CASSTRGGDGNTIYF,TGTGCCAGCAGCACGCGGGGGGGCGACGGAAACACCATATATTTT
TRBJ1-5,TRBV23-1,-,-,CASSQDREANHQPQHF,TGCGCCAGCAGCCAAGATCGGGAGGCCAACCATCAGCCCCAGCATTTT
TRBJ1-1,TRBV11-3,-,-,CASSLQGSVNTEAFF,TGTGCCAGCAGCTTACAGGGTTCGGTAAACACTGAAGCTTTCTTT
TRBJ2-1,TRBV10-1,-,-,CASSRGNEQFF,TGCGCCAGCTCCAGGGGTAATGAGCAGTTCTTC
TRBJ1-1,TRBV19,once,-,CASSIGGPENTEAFF,TGTGCCAGTAGTATAGGGGGACCGGAGAACACTGAAGCTTTCTTT
TRBJ2-3,TRBV19,once,TRBD1,CASSFGQGSNTQYF,TGTGCCAGTAGTTTTGGACAGGGAAGTAATACGCAGTATTTT
TRBJ1-1,TRBV6-8,-,-,CASSYRRGPREAFF,TGTGCCAGCAGTTACCGGAGAGGGCCCAGAGAAGCTTTCTTT
TRBJ2-5,TRBV19,-,TRBD1,CASSIQQGAAQETQYF,TGTGCCAGTAGTATTCAACAGGGGGCGGCTCAAGAGACCCAGTACTTC
TRBJ2-7,TRBV23-1,-,-,CASSQYPGSNYEQYF,TGCGCCAGCAGTCAATACCCAGGGTCGAACTACGAGCAGTACTTC
TRBJ2-7,TRBV18,-,-,CASSPGQFYEQYF,TGTGCCAGCTCACCGGGACAATTCTACGAGCAGTACTTC
TRBJ2-1,TRBV12-5,-,TRBD2,CASGRGLNNEQFF,TGTGCTAGTGGTCGGGGACTAAACAATGAGCAGTTCTTC
TRBJ2-5,TRBV14,-,-,CASSRTVQETQYF,TGTGCCAGCAGCCGGACTGTACAAGAGACCCAGTACTTC
TRBJ1-2,TRBV6-8,-,TRBD1,CASRRQGANGYTF,TGTGCCAGCAGGAGACAGGGGGCAAATGGCTACACCTTC